Listed below are T cell receptor beta chains from one sample, sequenced in a study of control samples from healthy donors and cancer patients. Method: immunoSEQ multiplex PCR; TCRdb's copy keeps in-frame clones and lacks some. The sample holds some 120,000 clones; more than 85% are singletons and the top ten take less than 3.5%. Sequencing used blood. These receptors originate from a man aged 30 to 45 in good health. CDR3s include the opening cysteine and the closing phenylalanine or tryptophan. The D gene is left open where the match is weak. Only some rows state a clone size, as once, few, many or a class for expanded clones.

J | V | size | D | CDR3 | DNA
TRBJ2-7 | TRBV7-9 | NA | NA | CASSFPGIQGSYEQYF | TGTGCCAGCAGCTTTCCCGGGATACAGGGCTCCTACGAGCAGTACTTC
TRBJ1-1 | TRBV11-3 | NA | NA | CASSLGDAEAFF | TGTGCCAGCAGCTTAGGGGACGCTGAAGCTTTCTTT
TRBJ2-5 | TRBV28 | NA | TRBD1 | CASSLSRATGGFETQYF | TGTGCCAGCAGTCTCTCCCGGGCAACAGGGGGCTTTGAGACCCAGTACTTC
TRBJ1-1 | TRBV5-1 | NA | NA | CASSDGSRVGTEAFF | TGCGCCAGCAGCGACGGTTCAAGGGTGGGCACTGAAGCTTTCTTT
TRBJ2-1 | TRBV9 | NA | NA | CASSRDPVADPVSYNEQFF | TGTGCCAGCAGCCGAGACCCAGTAGCGGATCCCGTCTCCTACAATGAGCAGTTCTTC
TRBJ2-2 | TRBV5-5 | once | NA | CASSLAAGIDTGELFF | TGTGCCAGCAGCTTGGCTGCAGGTATTGACACCGGGGAGCTGTTTTTT
TRBJ2-5 | TRBV5-8 | NA | NA | CASRTTGTETQYF | TGTGCCAGCAGGACGACAGGGACTGAGACCCAGTACTTC
TRBJ2-5 | TRBV27 | NA | TRBD2 | CASSRARLAGGGETQYF | TGTGCCAGCAGTCGAGCCAGACTAGCGGGTGGTGGAGAGACCCAGTACTTC
TRBJ1-2 | TRBV7-8 | NA | NA | CASSSDQGGYTF | TGTGCCAGCAGCTCGGACCAGGGAGGCTACACCTTC
TRBJ2-7 | TRBV5-6 | NA | TRBD1 | CASSWPGQGGEQYF | TGTGCCAGCAGCTGGCCGGGACAGGGTGGCGAGCAGTACTTC
TRBJ1-1 | TRBV5-1 | NA | NA | CASSPSGTRGTEAFF | TGCGCCAGCAGCCCATCCGGGACGCGTGGCACTGAAGCTTTCTTT
TRBJ2-5 | TRBV7-6 | NA | NA | CASSPHQETQYF | TGTGCCAGCAGCCCCCACCAAGAGACCCAGTACTTC
TRBJ2-7 | TRBV7-8 | NA | NA | CASSPGDIAYEQYF | TGTGCCAGCAGCCCGGGGGACATAGCCTACGAGCAGTACTTC
TRBJ1-1 | TRBV6-5 | NA | TRBD1 | CASSYSGTGGNTEAFF | TGTGCCAGCAGTTACTCGGGAACAGGGGGGAACACTGAAGCTTTCTTT
TRBJ2-1 | TRBV6-1 | NA | NA | CASSEGGAYNEQFF | TGTGCCAGCAGTGAAGGGGGCGCCTACAATGAGCAGTTCTTC
TRBJ2-1 | TRBV11-3 | NA | NA | CASSLKDSSYNEQFF | TGTGCCAGCAGCCTCAAGGACAGCTCCTACAATGAGCAGTTCTTC
TRBJ1-5 | TRBV12-3/TRBV12-4 | NA | NA | CASSPPNQPQHF | TGTGCCAGCAGTCCGCCGAATCAGCCCCAGCATTTT
TRBJ2-2 | TRBV5-4 | NA | TRBD1 | CASTQTGEKRTGELFF | TGTGCCAGCACTCAGACAGGGGAGAAGAGGACCGGGGAGCTGTTTTTT
TRBJ1-2 | TRBV12-3/TRBV12-4 | NA | NA | CASSLGPHAGYTF | TGTGCCAGCAGTTTGGGACCACATGCCGGCTACACCTTC
TRBJ2-2 | TRBV25-1 | NA | NA | CASSSQVFPGELFF | TGTGCCAGCAGTTCCCAGGTTTTTCCCGGGGAGCTGTTTTTT
TRBJ1-1 | TRBV19 | NA | TRBD1 | CASNQDRGTEAFF | TGTGCCAGTAACCAGGACAGGGGAACTGAAGCTTTCTTT
TRBJ1-1 | TRBV5-4 | NA | TRBD1 | CASRGPDRGRDEAFF | TGTGCCAGCAGGGGTCCGGACAGGGGGCGCGATGAAGCTTTCTTT
TRBJ2-5 | TRBV29-1 | once | TRBD1 | CSVVIGQGARETQYF | TGCAGCGTTGTTATTGGACAGGGGGCTCGGGAGACCCAGTACTTC
TRBJ2-1 | TRBV9 | NA | NA | CASSGSASEGSSYNEQFF | TGTGCCAGCAGCGGAAGCGCATCGGAGGGAAGCTCCTACAATGAGCAGTTCTTC
TRBJ2-5 | TRBV6-5 | NA | NA | CASSYVPGGETQYF | TGTGCCAGCAGTTACGTTCCGGGTGGGGAGACCCAGTACTTC
TRBJ2-7 | TRBV6-6 | NA | NA | CASRGINPYEQYF | TGTGCCAGCAGGGGGATAAACCCCTACGAGCAGTACTTC
TRBJ2-1 | TRBV7-9 | NA | NA | CASSLGYNEQFF | TGTGCCAGCAGCTTAGGGTACAATGAGCAGTTCTTC
TRBJ1-2 | TRBV5-8 | NA | NA | CASSLALGVRLYGYTF | TGTGCCAGCAGCTTGGCCCTTGGGGTCCGTCTCTATGGCTACACCTTC
TRBJ1-1 | TRBV11-2 | NA | NA | CASSLVPGQLSTEAFF | TGTGCCAGCAGCTTAGTTCCGGGGCAGTTAAGCACTGAAGCTTTCTTT
TRBJ1-5 | TRBV6-5 | once | NA | CASSYGPTRPQHF | TGTGCCAGCAGTTACGGACCGACCCGGCCCCAGCATTTT
TRBJ2-5 | TRBV2 | once | NA | CASSETSSGTQYF | TGTGCCAGCAGTGAGACTAGTTCGGGGACCCAGTACTTC
TRBJ2-2 | TRBV2 | NA | TRBD1 | CASRDGTGRNGGTGELFF | TGTGCCAGCAGGGACGGGACAGGGAGAAACGGAGGTACCGGGGAGCTGTTTTTT
TRBJ2-7 | TRBV6-5 | few | NA | CASRLDSALEQYF | TGTGCCAGCAGACTCGACAGCGCCCTCGAGCAGTACTTC
TRBJ2-5 | TRBV2 | NA | TRBD2 | CASRARAGLAGSTEETQYF | TGTGCCAGCAGGGCTCGGGCGGGGCTAGCGGGCTCCACGGAAGAGACCCAGTACTTC
TRBJ2-7 | TRBV7-9 | NA | NA | CASSLSYYEQYF | TGTGCCAGCAGCTTATCCTACTACGAGCAGTACTTC
TRBJ1-4 | TRBV28 | NA | TRBD1 | CASSLFEGAGEKLFF | TGTGCCAGCAGTCTCTTCGAGGGGGCGGGTGAAAAACTGTTTTTT
TRBJ2-2 | TRBV6-6 | few | TRBD1 | CASSLTGTAGELFF | TGTGCCAGCAGTTTAACAGGGACAGCCGGGGAGCTGTTTTTT
TRBJ2-5 | TRBV7-6 | NA | TRBD1 | CASSPLDREETQYF | TGTGCCAGCAGCCCATTGGACAGGGAAGAGACCCAGTACTTC
TRBJ2-5 | TRBV11-2 | NA | NA | CASSLDLGWKDQETQYF | TGTGCCAGCAGCTTAGATTTAGGGTGGAAGGACCAAGAGACCCAGTACTTC
TRBJ2-5 | TRBV4-1 | NA | NA | CASSQSAAGEGQETQYF | TGCGCCAGCAGCCAGAGCGCGGCAGGCGAAGGGCAAGAGACCCAGTACTTC
TRBJ1-1 | TRBV5-5 | NA | NA | CASSLGSQTEAFF | TGTGCCAGCAGCTTAGGAAGTCAGACTGAAGCTTTCTTT
TRBJ1-5 | TRBV7-8 | NA | NA | CASSSVGTQSNQPQHF | TGTGCCAGCAGCTCGGTTGGGACCCAAAGCAATCAGCCCCAGCATTTT
TRBJ1-2 | TRBV18 | NA | NA | CASSPSQGYGYTF | TGTGCCAGCTCACCGAGTCAGGGGTATGGCTACACCTTC
TRBJ2-1 | TRBV6-6 | NA | NA | CASDPGGNEQFF | TGTGCCAGCGACCCCGGGGGCAATGAGCAGTTCTTC
TRBJ2-5 | TRBV2 | NA | TRBD2 | CASSSGGIETQYF | TGTGCCAGCAGTAGCGGGGGGATAGAGACCCAGTACTTC
TRBJ2-1 | TRBV15 | NA | NA | CATSPRDGYNEQFF | TGTGCCACCAGCCCCCGGGACGGTTACAATGAGCAGTTCTTC
TRBJ2-3 | TRBV11-2 | NA | NA | CASSSQAERIADTQYF | TGTGCCAGCAGCTCCCAGGCCGAGCGTATCGCAGATACGCAGTATTTT
TRBJ2-1 | TRBV5-8 | NA | NA | CASRLPRAGSYNEQFF | TGTGCCAGCAGACTACCCCGTGCCGGCTCCTACAATGAGCAGTTCTTC
TRBJ2-1 | TRBV28 | NA | NA | CASSFGEVPAYNEQFF | TGTGCCAGCAGTTTCGGGGAAGTACCAGCCTACAATGAGCAGTTCTTC
TRBJ1-5 | TRBV28 | NA | NA | CASSLLPGRTSISPQHF | TGTGCCAGCAGTTTGCTTCCGGGACGGACTTCAATCAGCCCCCAGCATTTT
TRBJ1-1 | TRBV10-1 | NA | NA | CASSDRMNTEAFF | TGCGCCAGCAGTGACAGGATGAACACTGAAGCTTTCTTT
TRBJ2-1 | TRBV7-7 | NA | TRBD2 | CASSFQRGGLNEQFF | TGTGCCAGCAGTTTCCAGCGGGGGGGGTTGAACGAGCAGTTCTTC